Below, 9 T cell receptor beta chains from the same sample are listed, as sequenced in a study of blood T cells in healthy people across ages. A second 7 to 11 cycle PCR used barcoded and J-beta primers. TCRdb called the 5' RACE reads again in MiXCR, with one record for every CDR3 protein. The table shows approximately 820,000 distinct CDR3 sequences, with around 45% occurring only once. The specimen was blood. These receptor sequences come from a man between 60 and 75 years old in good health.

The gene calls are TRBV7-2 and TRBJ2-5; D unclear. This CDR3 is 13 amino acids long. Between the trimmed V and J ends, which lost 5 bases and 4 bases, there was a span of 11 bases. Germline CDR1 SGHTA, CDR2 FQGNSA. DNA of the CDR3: TGTGCCAGCAGCACCAACCCGGGAGAGACCCAGTACTTC. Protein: CASSTNPGETQYF.

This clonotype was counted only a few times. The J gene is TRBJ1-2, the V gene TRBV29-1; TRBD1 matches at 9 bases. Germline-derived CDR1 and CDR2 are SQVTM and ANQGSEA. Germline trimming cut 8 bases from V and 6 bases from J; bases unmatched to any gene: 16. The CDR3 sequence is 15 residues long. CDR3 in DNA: TGCAGCACGTCCCCGGGACAGGGTAATGAGAATGGCTACACCTTC. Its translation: CSTSPGQGNENGYTF.

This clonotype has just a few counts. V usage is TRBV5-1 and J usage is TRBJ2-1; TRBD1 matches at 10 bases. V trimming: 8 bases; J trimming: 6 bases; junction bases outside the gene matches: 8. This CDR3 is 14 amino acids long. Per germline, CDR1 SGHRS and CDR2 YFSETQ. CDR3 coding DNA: TGCGCCAGTACCCGACAGGGGGCTAGCAATGAGCAGTTCTTC. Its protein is CASTRQGASNEQFF. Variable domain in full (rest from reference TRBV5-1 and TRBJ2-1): KAGVTQTPRYLIKTRGQQVTLSCSPISGHRSVSWYQQTPGQGLQFLFEYFSETQRNKGNFPGRFSGRQFSNSRSEMNVSTLELGDSALYLCASTRQGASNEQFFGPGTRLTVL.

The CDR3: CASSLEVSSRLYEQYF. The CDR3 DNA reads TGTGCCAGCAGCTTAGAAGTTTCCTCCAGGCTCTACGAGCAGTACTTC. The genes are TRBV7-6 and TRBJ2-7; D unclear. This CDR3 spans 16 amino acids. Germline CDR1 reads SGHVS; CDR2 reads FNYEAQ. Trimming removed 1 base at V and 3 bases at J, with 16 bases between.

DNA of the CDR3: TGCAGTGCAACCGTGGGACAGGGGGCGGCTGAAGCTTTCTTT. Translating it yields CSATVGQGAAEAFF. The chain has TRBV20-1 and TRBJ1-1; 12 positions match TRBD1. The ends lost 6 bases at V and 6 bases at J; junction bases unmatched: 8. CDR3 length: 14 residues. Germline V gene data show CDR1 as DFQATT and CDR2 as SNEGSKA (reference sequence).

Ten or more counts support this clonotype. The CDR3 nucleotides are TGCGCCAGCAGCCAAGATCCGGATTCCTACGAGCAGTACTTC. Its protein is CASSQDPDSYEQYF. The V gene is TRBV4-3, the J gene TRBJ2-7; no firm D call. The V gene's germline CDR1 is LGHNA and CDR2 YSLEER. Trimming took 0 bases from V and 1 from J, leaving 7 bases between them. The CDR3 length is 14 residues.

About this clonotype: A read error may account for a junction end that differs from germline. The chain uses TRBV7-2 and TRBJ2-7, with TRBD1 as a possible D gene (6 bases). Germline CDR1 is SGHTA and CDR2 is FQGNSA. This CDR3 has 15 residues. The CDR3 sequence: CASGLAGATRDEQYF. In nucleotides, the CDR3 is TGTGCCAGCGGCTTAGCAGGGGCGACCCGAGACGAGCAGTACTTC.

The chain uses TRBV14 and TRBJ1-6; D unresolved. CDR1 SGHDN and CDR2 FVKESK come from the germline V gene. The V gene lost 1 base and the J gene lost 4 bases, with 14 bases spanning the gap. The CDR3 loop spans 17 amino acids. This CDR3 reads CASSQGRRVAYNSPLHF. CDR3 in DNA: TGTGCCAGCAGCCAAGGAAGACGGGTTGCTTATAATTCACCCCTCCACTTT.

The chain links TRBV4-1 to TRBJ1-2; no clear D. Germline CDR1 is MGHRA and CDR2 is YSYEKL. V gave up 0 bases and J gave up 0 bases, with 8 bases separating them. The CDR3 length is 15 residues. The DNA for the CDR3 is TGCGCCAGCAGCCAAGAAGTGAGGGCTAACTATGGCTACACCTTC. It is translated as CASSQEVRANYGYTF.